What follows are 12 T cell receptor beta chains derived from one specimen sequenced in a study of early T cells in non-severe SARS-CoV-2 infection. TCRdb reanalysed the 5' RACE reads using MiXCR and keeps one entry per CDR3 protein. This table holds about 97,000 distinct CDR3 sequences, around 13% found once. Sequenced sample: whole blood. The receptors originated from an adult who was a healthcare worker with PCR-confirmed SARS-CoV-2 infection or an uninfected control (not recorded which).

A few counts support this clonotype. The genes are TRBV10-3 and TRBJ1-1, with D uncertain. CDR1 is ENHRY, CDR2 SYGVKD, per germline. This CDR3 spans 12 amino acids. V lost 2 bases, J lost 0 bases, and 1 base lay in between. As DNA, the CDR3 is TGTGCCATCAGTGAGGTGAACACTGAAGCTTTCTTT. This translates into CAISEVNTEAFF.

This clonotype has just a few counts. V gene TRBV7-6 combines with J gene TRBJ2-1; 11 nucleotides agree with TRBD2. Per germline, CDR1 SGHVS and CDR2 FNYEAQ. The trim removed 1 base at V and 4 bases at J, leaving 9 bases unmatched. The CDR3 spans 18 residues. The CDR3 reads CASSLGSGLAALYNEQFF. CDR3 DNA sequence: TGTGCCAGCAGCTTAGGGTCGGGACTAGCGGCCCTTTACAATGAGCAGTTCTTC.

The chain recombines TRBV3-1 with TRBJ2-1; a weak D match, TRBD2 (6 bases). The CDR3 runs 15 residues. Germline V CDR1 and CDR2: LGHDT, YNNKEL (reference sequence). Trimming stripped 5 bases from V and 9 bases from J, with 20 bases between. CDR3 residues: CASSKRPGEGPEQFF. The CDR3 DNA follows: TGTGCCAGCAGCAAAAGACCGGGAGAGGGGCCTGAGCAGTTCTTC.

The chain employs TRBV12-3 or TRBV12-4 and TRBJ1-5; D gene uncertain. There are 12 residues in the CDR3. With 6 bases removed from V and 3 bases from J, the gap between germline ends came to 6 bases. CDR3 nucleotides: TGTGCCAGCAGCCCAATCAATCAGCCCCAGCATTTT. Translation: CASSPINQPQHF.

This clonotype came up a few times. This sequence joins TRBV19 and TRBJ2-7; 8 bases fit TRBD1. The length of the CDR3 is 14 residues. Germline values: CDR1 LNHDA, CDR2 SQIVND (reference sequence). J was trimmed by 5 bases and V by 3 bases; bases with no gene match: 6. The CDR3 protein is CASSIPGQDHEQYF. DNA of the CDR3: TGTGCCAGTAGTATCCCGGGACAGGACCACGAGCAGTACTTC. The full variable domain, with the rest looked up from reference TRBV19 and TRBJ2-7, is DGGITQSPKYLFRKEGQNVTLSCEQNLNHDAMYWYRQDPGQGLRLIYYSQIVNDFQKGDIAEGYSVSREKKESFPLTVTSAQKNPTAFYLCASSIPGQDHEQYFGPGTRLTVT.

A few counts support this clonotype. V usage is TRBV5-1 and J usage is TRBJ2-2; 11 nucleotides line up with TRBD2. The V and J ends lost 4 bases and 3 bases, in that order; junction bases with no gene match: 2. This CDR3 has 15 residues. Per the germline V gene, CDR1 is SGHRS and CDR2 is YFSETQ. The CDR3 bases are TGCGCCAGCAGCCCGACTAGCGGGGACACCGGGGAGCTGTTTTTT. Translation gives CASSPTSGDTGELFF.

The chain combines TRBV20-1 with TRBJ2-7; TRBD1 agrees at 8 bases. This CDR3 has 13 residues. J was trimmed by 0 bases and V by 6 bases; bases with no gene match: 4. CDR1 is DFQATT, CDR2 SNEGSKA, per germline (reference sequence). CDR3 loop: CSAYRGSSYEQYF. The CDR3 region has the DNA TGCAGTGCGTACAGGGGGAGCTCCTACGAGCAGTACTTC.

At least ten counts were recorded for this clonotype. This chain uses TRBV27 with TRBJ2-1; D gene ambiguous. The length of the CDR3 is 13 residues. Deletions cut 1 base from V and 8 bases from J, with 9 bases between. Germline V lookup: CDR1 MNHEY, CDR2 SMNVEV (reference sequence). This chain's CDR3 is CASSLFKGYEQFF. The CDR3 nucleotides read TGTGCCAGCAGTTTATTTAAAGGTTATGAGCAGTTCTTC.

This clonotype showed up many times. The V gene is TRBV20-1, the J gene TRBJ1-5; D unclear. V was pared by 5 bases and J by 4 bases, with 18 bases between. Per germline, CDR1 DFQATT and CDR2 SNEGSKA (reference sequence). CDR3 size: 15 residues. The CDR3: CSAPSAVRSNQPQHF. The CDR3 nucleotides are TGCAGTGCTCCCTCGGCGGTTAGGTCTAATCAGCCCCAGCATTTT.

This clonotype occurred many times. CDR3: CSASQGMYGYTF. The CDR3 DNA is TGCAGTGCGTCCCAGGGGATGTATGGCTACACCTTC. This chain uses TRBV20-1 with TRBJ1-2; D might be TRBD1 (6 bases). The CDR3 length is 12 residues. Trimming took off 6 bases at V and 5 bases at J, with 13 bases between the two ends. Per the germline V gene, CDR1 is DFQATT and CDR2 is SNEGSKA (reference sequence).

This chain links TRBV28 with TRBJ2-1; D may be TRBD2 (6 bases). The germline gives CDR1 MDHEN, CDR2 SYDVKM. This CDR3 has 11 residues. The chain's CDR3 is CAGGSYNEQFF. The DNA for the CDR3 is TGTGCGGGGGGCTCCTACAATGAGCAGTTCTTC.

The sample holds many counts of this clonotype. The chain is built from TRBV20-1 and TRBJ2-1, with a tentative D call TRBD1 (6 bases). V lost 0 bases and J 5 bases, leaving 14 bases between the germline ends. The germline V gene has CDR1 DFQATT and CDR2 SNEGSKA (reference sequence). CDR3 length: 15 amino acids. The CDR3 loop reads CSARDIRGSDNEQFF. The CDR3 DNA is TGCAGTGCTAGAGATATAAGGGGGAGCGACAATGAGCAGTTCTTC.